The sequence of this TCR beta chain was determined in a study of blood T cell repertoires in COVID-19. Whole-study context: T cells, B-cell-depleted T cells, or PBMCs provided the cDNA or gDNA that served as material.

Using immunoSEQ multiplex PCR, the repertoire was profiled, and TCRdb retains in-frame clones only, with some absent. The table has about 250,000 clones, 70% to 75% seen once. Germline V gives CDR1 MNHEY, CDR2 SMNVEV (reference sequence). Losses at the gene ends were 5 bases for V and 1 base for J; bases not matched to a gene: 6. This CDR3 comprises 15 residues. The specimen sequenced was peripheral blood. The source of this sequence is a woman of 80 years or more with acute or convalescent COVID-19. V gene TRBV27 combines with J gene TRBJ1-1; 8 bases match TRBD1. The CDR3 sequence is CASSPWTGTNTEAFF. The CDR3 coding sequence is TGTGCCAGCAGTCCCTGGACAGGGACGAACACTGAAGCTTTCTTT.